These T cell receptor beta chains were read from a single sample in a study of human T cells and chemical hapten exposure. MiXCR, run by TCRdb on the RACE reads, gives a single entry per CDR3 protein. The repertoire holds 60,000 to 75,000 distinct CDR3 sequences, with around 7% as singletons. Sequenced here: whole blood, sampled in connection with sensitization to the hapten diphenylcyclopropenone (DPC). Receptor source: a woman under 40 with alopecia areata. Some clones in this sample may be carry-over from other donors' samples. CDR3s include the opening cysteine and the closing phenylalanine or tryptophan. Each record gives: J gene, clone size, V gene, D gene, CDR3 DNA, CDR3 protein. A D gene is named only where the DNA matches it firmly. Some rows mark clone size as missing; the rest say once, few, many or name a class of expanded clone.

J gene: TRBJ1-5; clone size: many; V gene: TRBV30; D gene: .; CDR3 DNA: TGTGCCTGGAGGAGCAATAGCAATCAGCCCCAGCATTTT; CDR3 protein: CAWRSNSNQPQHF
J gene: TRBJ1-1; clone size: many; V gene: TRBV7-2; D gene: .; CDR3 DNA: TGTGCCAGCAGCTTAGTTTTCCTTAACACTGAAGCTTTCTTT; CDR3 protein: CASSLVFLNTEAFF
J gene: TRBJ1-3; clone size: many; V gene: TRBV6-5; D gene: .; CDR3 DNA: TGTGCCAGCTGGACCGGGACAATCGGAAACACCATATATTTT; CDR3 protein: CASWTGTIGNTIYF
J gene: TRBJ1-2; clone size: many; V gene: TRBV6-6; D gene: TRBD1; CDR3 DNA: TGTGCCAGCAGCGGGAGGACAGGGGGCTATGGCTACACCTTC; CDR3 protein: CASSGRTGGYGYTF
J gene: TRBJ2-1; clone size: many; V gene: TRBV5-6; D gene: TRBD2; CDR3 DNA: TGTGCCAGCAGCTTGATAGCGGGGGCGTCCAATGAGCAGTTCTTC; CDR3 protein: CASSLIAGASNEQFF
J gene: TRBJ1-2; clone size: many; V gene: TRBV20-1; D gene: .; CDR3 DNA: TGCAGTGCTACCTATTCAGCTAACTATGGCTACACCTTC; CDR3 protein: CSATYSANYGYTF
J gene: TRBJ2-3; clone size: many; V gene: TRBV20-1; D gene: .; CDR3 DNA: TGCAGTGCTAGAGATAGCGGAACTAGCACAGATACGCAGTATTTT; CDR3 protein: CSARDSGTSTDTQYF
J gene: TRBJ2-7; clone size: .; V gene: TRBV6-6; D gene: TRBD2; CDR3 DNA: TGTGCCAGCAGCTACACCGATCGTATTAGCGGGGGGCCTTCCTACGAGCAGTACTTC; CDR3 protein: CASSYTDRISGGPSYEQYF
J gene: TRBJ1-6; clone size: many; V gene: TRBV2; D gene: TRBD1; CDR3 DNA: TGTGCCAGCAGTGTGATGACAGGGGATAATTCACCCCTCCACTTT; CDR3 protein: CASSVMTGDNSPLHF
J gene: TRBJ2-1; clone size: few; V gene: TRBV7-3; D gene: TRBD2; CDR3 DNA: TGTGCCAGCAGCTTGAGTAGCGGGGCCTACAATGAGCAGTTCTTC; CDR3 protein: CASSLSSGAYNEQFF
J gene: TRBJ1-1; clone size: few; V gene: TRBV2; D gene: .; CDR3 DNA: TGTGCCAGCAGTGTGGGAGGTAGAATGGACACTGAAGCTTTCTTT; CDR3 protein: CASSVGGRMDTEAFF
J gene: TRBJ1-2; clone size: few; V gene: TRBV6-1; D gene: TRBD1; CDR3 DNA: TGTGCCAGCAGTGAATTCCGACAGGGTTATGGCTACACCTTC; CDR3 protein: CASSEFRQGYGYTF
J gene: TRBJ1-4; clone size: many; V gene: TRBV20-1; D gene: .; CDR3 DNA: TGCAGTGCTAGAGACGTCGTTAATGAAAAACTGTTTTTT; CDR3 protein: CSARDVVNEKLFF
J gene: TRBJ1-2; clone size: many; V gene: TRBV7-9; D gene: .; CDR3 DNA: TGTGCCAGCAGCCCCTGGGTCCTTGAAGGCTATGGCTACACCTTC; CDR3 protein: CASSPWVLEGYGYTF
J gene: TRBJ1-4; clone size: many; V gene: TRBV4-1; D gene: .; CDR3 DNA: TGCGCCAGCAGCCGGCAGGGGAGTGGAACTAATGAAAAACTGTTTTTT; CDR3 protein: CASSRQGSGTNEKLFF
J gene: TRBJ1-2; clone size: many; V gene: TRBV6-5; D gene: .; CDR3 DNA: TGTGCCAGCAGCCATTTTCAGAGGACGAGTAACTATGGCTACACCTTC; CDR3 protein: CASSHFQRTSNYGYTF
J gene: TRBJ1-3; clone size: few; V gene: TRBV7-8; D gene: .; CDR3 DNA: TGTGCCAGCAGCTTAGGGAGAAGAGGGTCGTTCTCTGGAAACACCATATATTTT; CDR3 protein: CASSLGRRGSFSGNTIYF
J gene: TRBJ1-1; clone size: many; V gene: TRBV19; D gene: .; CDR3 DNA: TGTGCCAGTAGTATAAGGGTGGAGAACACTGAAGCTTTCTTT; CDR3 protein: CASSIRVENTEAFF
J gene: TRBJ1-4; clone size: many; V gene: TRBV20-1; D gene: .; CDR3 DNA: TGCAGTGCTAGATCACAGGGTCCGAGCGAAAAACTGTTTTTT; CDR3 protein: CSARSQGPSEKLFF
J gene: TRBJ2-1; clone size: .; V gene: TRBV7-9; D gene: TRBD2; CDR3 DNA: TGTGCCAGCAGCTTAGCGCCTAGCGGGAGGGACAATGAGCAGTTCTTC; CDR3 protein: CASSLAPSGRDNEQFF
J gene: TRBJ1-1; clone size: few; V gene: TRBV5-1; D gene: TRBD1; CDR3 DNA: TGCGCCAGCAGCTCCGGACAGGGGGCGATGACTGAAGCTTTCTTT; CDR3 protein: CASSSGQGAMTEAFF
J gene: TRBJ2-4; clone size: many; V gene: TRBV30; D gene: .; CDR3 DNA: TGTGCCTGGAAACCTTGGACTTCCCAAAACATTCAGTACTTC; CDR3 protein: CAWKPWTSQNIQYF
J gene: TRBJ1-6; clone size: many; V gene: TRBV7-9; D gene: .; CDR3 DNA: TGTGCCAGCAGCTTATCTGGGGGCCTTAATTCACCCCTCCACTTT; CDR3 protein: CASSLSGGLNSPLHF
J gene: TRBJ2-7; clone size: few; V gene: TRBV30; D gene: .; CDR3 DNA: TGTGCCTGGGCGGACTGGAGAGCCTACGAGCAGTACTTC; CDR3 protein: CAWADWRAYEQYF
J gene: TRBJ1-1; clone size: few; V gene: TRBV29-1; D gene: TRBD1; CDR3 DNA: TGCAGCGTAGTCAGGGGGGAGGCAGCTTTCTTT; CDR3 protein: CSVVRGEAAFF
J gene: TRBJ1-5; clone size: many; V gene: TRBV7-3; D gene: .; CDR3 DNA: TGTGCCAGCAGCTTAACGACCGGGCAGCCCCAGCATTTT; CDR3 protein: CASSLTTGQPQHF
J gene: TRBJ1-5; clone size: many; V gene: TRBV7-2; D gene: .; CDR3 DNA: TGTGCCAGCAGCCCACGGGCCTCGGGCAATCAGCCCCAGCATTTT; CDR3 protein: CASSPRASGNQPQHF
J gene: TRBJ2-1; clone size: many; V gene: TRBV12-3/TRBV12-4; D gene: .; CDR3 DNA: TGTGCCAGCAGTTTAGGTATAGTGGAGGGTTTGTCCTACAATGAGCAGTTCTTC; CDR3 protein: CASSLGIVEGLSYNEQFF
J gene: TRBJ2-1; clone size: many; V gene: TRBV19; D gene: .; CDR3 DNA: TGTGCCAGTGCGAAGGGGCAAGCGATTGAGCAGTTCTTC; CDR3 protein: CASAKGQAIEQFF
J gene: TRBJ1-1; clone size: many; V gene: TRBV6-1; D gene: .; CDR3 DNA: TGTGCCAGCAGTGCCCCAATTTCCGGGCCTAGCGAAGCTTTCTTT; CDR3 protein: CASSAPISGPSEAFF
J gene: TRBJ2-2; clone size: many; V gene: TRBV20-1; D gene: .; CDR3 DNA: TGCAGTGCTGGAAAGTACGGACAGCCCGCGAACACCGGGGAGCTGTTTTTT; CDR3 protein: CSAGKYGQPANTGELFF
J gene: TRBJ1-6; clone size: few; V gene: TRBV6-5; D gene: .; CDR3 DNA: TGTGCCAGCAACGAAGTTAGCTCCTATAATTCACCCCTCCACTTT; CDR3 protein: CASNEVSSYNSPLHF
J gene: TRBJ2-7; clone size: many; V gene: TRBV7-3; D gene: .; CDR3 DNA: TGTGCCAGCAGCGCGGGGAGCGAGCAGTACTTC; CDR3 protein: CASSAGSEQYF